These 22 T cell receptor beta chains were sequenced from one sample in a study of blood T cell repertoires in COVID-19. Assay: immunoSEQ multiplex PCR; the TCRdb copy retains only in-frame clones and omits some. The repertoire includes some 230,000 clones, around 86% of them detected once, and approximately 2% sits in the top ten. Sequenced input: peripheral blood. The receptors were gathered from a man between 25 and 39 years old who had recovered from COVID-19.

The chain joins TRBV27 to TRBJ2-2; unclear D gene. Trimming left V 3 bases short and J 8 bases short, with 13 bases between. Looked up from germline, CDR1 is MNHEY and CDR2 is SMNVEV (reference sequence). The CDR3 spans 14 residues. The CDR3 loop is CASSLGNQMGELFF. The CDR3 nucleotides read TGTGCCAGCAGTTTGGGCAATCAAATGGGGGAGCTGTTTTTT.

The V call is TRBV5-1, the J call TRBJ2-7; no firm D call. Looked up from germline, CDR1 is SGHRS and CDR2 is YFSETQ. V lost 4 bases to trimming and J lost 3 bases, with 14 bases between them. This CDR3 region has 14 residues. CDR3 in DNA: TGCGCCAGCAGCCCGACTCAAACCGTCTACGAGCAGTACTTC. It is translated as CASSPTQTVYEQYF.

V and J are TRBV5-1 and TRBJ2-6, with no clear D. This CDR3 is built from 16 residues. With 1 base removed from V and 0 bases from J, the gap between germline ends came to 8 bases. Germline V gives CDR1 SGHRS, CDR2 YFSETQ. Here the CDR3 reads CASSLFPSSGANVLTF. CDR3 DNA: TGCGCCAGCAGCTTGTTCCCTAGCTCTGGGGCCAACGTCCTGACTTTC.

The chain is built from TRBV6-5 and TRBJ2-4, with D uncertain. V was shortened by 4 bases and J by 0 bases, with 13 bases between the two germline ends. The CDR3 has 16 residues. Germline V gene sequence: CDR1 MNHEY, CDR2 SVGAGI. The CDR3, as DNA: TGTGCCAGCAGTTTAGACACAATACTAGCCAAAAACATTCAGTACTTC. Protein product: CASSLDTILAKNIQYF.

The V gene is TRBV4-2, the J gene TRBJ1-6, with TRBD1 matching 8 bases. J lost 5 bases, V lost 5 bases, and 2 bases had no gene match. Germline values: CDR1 LGHNA, CDR2 YNFKEQ. The CDR3 has 14 amino acids. CDR3 protein: CASSGTGDNSPLHF. The CDR3 bases are TGTGCCAGCAGCGGGACAGGTGATAATTCACCCCTCCACTTT.

The chain carries TRBV2 and TRBJ1-1; 10 positions agree with TRBD1. V shed 7 bases, J shed 8 bases, and the junction held 13 bases outside the gene matches. The CDR3 contains 15 residues. Germline CDR1 SNHLY, CDR2 FYNNEI. CDR3 region: CASNLSGTGVSEAFF. The CDR3 DNA sequence: TGTGCCAGCAATCTGAGTGGGACAGGGGTCTCAGAAGCTTTCTTT.

J is TRBJ2-7 and V is TRBV5-1; D is unclear. The CDR3 contains 10 residues. From germline, CDR1 is SGHRS and CDR2 YFSETQ. V lost 6 bases to trimming and J lost 4 bases, with 5 bases between them. The CDR3: CASNSYEQYF. The CDR3 DNA follows: TGCGCCAGCAATTCTTACGAGCAGTACTTC.

V is TRBV6-5 and J is TRBJ1-4; the D is unclear. The V and J ends lost 7 bases and 4 bases respectively, with 10 bases between them. CDR3 length: 13 amino acids. Germline V gene sequence: CDR1 MNHEY, CDR2 SVGAGI. The DNA of the CDR3 is TGTGCCAGCACGAGGGAATATAATGAAAAACTGTTTTTT. Translated: CASTREYNEKLFF.

The chain couples TRBV14 to TRBJ1-3, with 10 bases lining up with TRBD1. This CDR3 comprises 20 residues. Germline V gene data show CDR1 as SGHDN and CDR2 as FVKESK. J lost 4 bases, V lost 1 base, and 16 bases had no gene match. The CDR3 loop reads CASSQGGLLLGDRGGNTIYF. The CDR3 region has the DNA TGTGCCAGCAGCCAAGGTGGTCTTCTTTTGGGGGACAGGGGAGGAAACACCATATATTTT.

The V and J genes are TRBV6-5 and TRBJ1-3; D unresolved. The germline gives CDR1 MNHEY, CDR2 SVGAGI. With 1 base removed from V and 7 bases from J, the gap between germline ends came to 11 bases. The CDR3 extends over 14 amino acids. In nucleotides, the CDR3 is TGTGCCAGCAGTTACTTTACTAACTCCAACACCATATATTTT. Its translation is CASSYFTNSNTIYF.

The chain employs TRBV20-1 and TRBJ2-7, with 7 positions matching TRBD1. The CDR3 is made up of 11 amino acids. In germline, CDR1 is DFQATT, CDR2 SNEGSKA (reference sequence). The CDR3 DNA is TGCAGCGGGACAGAGAACTACGAGCAGTACTTC. This gives the protein CSGTENYEQYF.

This rearrangement joins TRBV6-2 or TRBV6-3 to TRBJ2-7, with D unclear. The germline V gene has CDR1 MNHEY and CDR2 SVGEGT. The CDR3 contains 10 residues. V shed 8 bases and J shed 4 bases, with 6 bases lying between them. In nucleotides, the CDR3 is TGTGCCAGCGGCCTATACGAGCAGTACTTC. Its translation is CASGLYEQYF.

This sequence joins TRBV6-5 and TRBJ1-1; TRBD1 agrees at 8 bases. The CDR3 consists of 13 residues. CDR1 and CDR2 from the germline V gene are MNHEY and SVGAGI. Trimming at V came to 8 bases and at J to 1 base, leaving 3 bases not matched to a gene. CDR3 DNA: TGTGCCAGCGTCGGGACAGGGAACACTGAAGCTTTCTTT. It translates to CASVGTGNTEAFF.

The CDR3 bases are TGTGCCAGCATCCTAGGGGGCCGGTATGGCTACACCTTC. This codes for CASILGGRYGYTF. The chain employs TRBV5-4 and TRBJ1-2; TRBD1 matches at 7 bases. There are 13 residues in the CDR3. The germline gives CDR1 SGHNT, CDR2 YYREEE (reference sequence). Unmatched junction bases numbered 7, after V lost 6 bases and J lost 5 bases.

The chain has TRBV6-5 and TRBJ2-7, with D unresolved. This CDR3 has 15 amino acids. V dropped 0 bases and J dropped 1 base, with 10 bases sitting between them. Germline V lookup: CDR1 MNHEY, CDR2 SVGAGI. CDR3 amino acids: CASSYSITDSYEQYF. CDR3 coding DNA: TGTGCCAGCAGTTACTCGATAACAGATTCCTACGAGCAGTACTTC.

The chain is built from TRBV6-5 and TRBJ2-5; D is possibly TRBD2 (6 bases). The CDR3 spans 14 residues. V gave up 6 bases and J gave up 7 bases, with 18 bases separating them. Germline-derived CDR1 and CDR2 are MNHEY and SVGAGI. The CDR3 sequence is CASSLALSSGTQYF. The CDR3 coding sequence is TGTGCCAGCAGCCTAGCGCTCTCCTCCGGGACCCAGTACTTC.

The chain couples TRBV2 to TRBJ1-3; perhaps TRBD1 as D (6 bases). Germline CDR1 and CDR2: SNHLY and FYNNEI. V shed 7 bases and J shed 4 bases, with 11 bases lying between them. The CDR3 spans 13 residues. CDR3: CASKGGVGNTIYF. CDR3 DNA: TGTGCCAGCAAGGGGGGGGTCGGAAACACCATATATTTT.

The rearrangement uses TRBV7-8 and TRBJ1-2; D perhaps matches TRBD1 (6 bases). The length of the CDR3 is 14 residues. CDR1 SGHVS and CDR2 FQNEAQ come from the germline V gene. With 3 bases removed from V and 0 bases from J, the gap between germline ends came to 8 bases. CDR3 in amino acids: CASSLDSANYGYTF. CDR3 nucleotides: TGTGCCAGCAGCTTGGACAGTGCTAACTATGGCTACACCTTC.

The CDR3 DNA is TGTGCCAGCAGCCGTAACCACAGGGGGGGGCTTGACGGCTACACCTTC. Residues: CASSRNHRGGLDGYTF. The rearrangement uses TRBV28 and TRBJ1-2, with 8 bases lining up with TRBD1. V lost 6 bases to trimming and J lost 8 bases; unmatched junction nucleotides: 17. The CDR3 contains 16 residues. The germline CDR1 and CDR2 sequences are MDHEN and SYDVKM.

This clone was detected once. The CDR3 sequence: CASSMAVRTGEGYTF. The CDR3 nucleotides read TGTGCCAGTAGTATGGCGGTTCGGACAGGGGAGGGCTACACCTTC. V usage is TRBV19 and J usage is TRBJ1-2; 9 positions match TRBD1. This CDR3 has 15 residues. J gave up 8 bases and V 3 bases, and 10 bases lay outside the gene matches. Per the germline V gene, CDR1 is LNHDA and CDR2 is SQIVND (reference sequence).

The chain carries TRBV19 and TRBJ1-5; D not certain. Germline V gene lookup returns CDR1 LNHDA and CDR2 SQIVND (reference sequence). V gave up 5 bases and J gave up 0 bases, with 14 bases separating them. The CDR3 totals 16 residues. This chain's CDR3 is CASSGVNLYSNQPQHF. DNA of the CDR3: TGTGCCAGTAGTGGAGTTAATCTTTATAGCAATCAGCCCCAGCATTTT. The complete variable domain, with remaining parts taken from reference TRBV19 and TRBJ1-5, reads DGGITQSPKYLFRKEGQNVTLSCEQNLNHDAMYWYRQDPGQGLRLIYYSQIVNDFQKGDIAEGYSVSREKKESFPLTVTSAQKNPTAFYLCASSGVNLYSNQPQHFGDGTRLSIL.

The V and J genes are TRBV6-5 and TRBJ2-7, with 10 bases matching TRBD2. Germline V gene lookup returns CDR1 MNHEY and CDR2 SVGAGI. V lost 0 bases to trimming and J lost 3 bases; unmatched junction nucleotides: 2. The CDR3 extends over 15 amino acids. The CDR3 sequence: CASSYSRLAGYEQYF. The CDR3, as DNA: TGTGCCAGCAGTTACTCGAGACTAGCGGGCTACGAGCAGTACTTC.